The rows below give T cell receptor beta chains drawn from one sample of a study of cytomegalovirus exposure and HLA in healthy donors. TCRdb's table, derived via immunoSEQ multiplex PCR, lists solely in-frame clones and lacks some. This table has under 130,000 clones, more than 65% appearing once. The sequenced material came from PBMCs. These receptors were collected from a woman aged 18-29 years in good health and CMV-seropositive. Each CDR3 is given with its conserved first and last residue. Some rows have no size entry. The others give once, few or many, or a class for an expanded clone.

cdr3_aa j_call clone_size v_call
CASSLGYRAGANVLTF TRBJ2-6 . TRBV5-6
CVSSIHGWEADTQYF TRBJ2-3 . TRBV19
CASSPGWTEAFF TRBJ1-1 . TRBV7-2
CASSPGGLTYNEQFF TRBJ2-1 few TRBV6-5
CASGSLPTRMNTEAFF TRBJ1-1 . TRBV12-5
CASSLAAVLAGKETQYF TRBJ2-5 . TRBV7-8
CASDPGVRRNYGYTF TRBJ1-2 many TRBV27
CASSVSPDTEAFF TRBJ1-1 few TRBV9
CASSPGREIGELFF TRBJ2-2 . TRBV5-1
CASSFRDRVNNEQFF TRBJ2-1 few TRBV21-1
CASSPAYLNTIYF TRBJ1-3 . TRBV27
CASSFDPGASGYEQYF TRBJ2-7 . TRBV7-7
CASSLIHRELTDTQYF TRBJ2-3 . TRBV5-6
CASSSNPSGGRGQETQYF TRBJ2-5 . TRBV18
CASSQTVEQYF TRBJ2-7 . TRBV7-9
CASSVGGAGANVLTF TRBJ2-6 . TRBV5-1
CASSLRQGYNSPLHF TRBJ1-6 . TRBV27
CASSERRGAAGGQYF TRBJ2-7 few TRBV13
CASSTIERREGIDTQYF TRBJ2-3 . TRBV28
CASSLDFYNEQFF TRBJ2-1 . TRBV27
CASSDLKGTGGTEAFF TRBJ1-1 . TRBV25-1
CASRLRRDAYDNEQFF TRBJ2-1 few TRBV19
CAISDRDSYGYTF TRBJ1-2 . TRBV10-3
CASSLAAAGETQYF TRBJ2-5 . TRBV5-1
CTSSDRGPQPQHF TRBJ1-5 . TRBV6-5
CASSFGDRGYEQYF TRBJ2-7 . TRBV27
CAISAIQGLPNTEAFF TRBJ1-1 . TRBV10-3
CASSTTSGSREQYF TRBJ2-7 once TRBV5-6
CASSLEVEDRQFF TRBJ2-1 . TRBV11-3
CSVERDSKNSGNTIYF TRBJ1-3 . TRBV29-1
CASSLRGPGAYNEQFF TRBJ2-1 . TRBV7-9
CASSALRYNEQFF TRBJ2-1 . TRBV2
CASREDRWDEQFF TRBJ2-1 . TRBV5-1